These 7 T cell receptor beta chains share one sample of origin, sequenced in a study of T cell clonality in common variable immunodeficiency. Study outcomes and limitations: Fewer deletions and N-nucleotide insertions were reportedly seen in common variable immunodeficiency TCR beta sequences.

Libraries were prepared by immunoSEQ multiplex PCR; TCRdb keeps only in-frame clonotypes and omits some of them. Observed in the sample are 32,000 or so clones, none of them singletons. These receptors have no identified antigens. Sequenced input: peripheral blood mononuclear cells. The receptors were sampled from a human donor with common variable immunodeficiency.

This clone was recorded many times. CDR3 region: CAWSVADRGPYGYTF. Partial CDR3 DNA: TGTGCCTGGAGTGTAGCGGACAGAGGACCTTATGGC. The chain combines TRBV30 with TRBJ1-2, with a possible D match to TRBD1 (6 bases). Sequencing ends 3 residues short of the CDR3 end; the germline J gene provides the rest. The CDR3 spans 15 residues. CDR1 and CDR2 from the germline V gene are GTSNPN and SVGIG (reference sequence). V lost 0 bases and J lost 5, with 16 bases in between.

As regards this clone: The CDR3 end is not reached by the read, which stops 3 residues before it; the germline J gene fills it in. This sequence joins TRBV6-1 and TRBJ2-1; 9 nucleotides line up with TRBD1. In germline, CDR1 is MNHNS, CDR2 SASEGT. CDR3 length: 16 amino acids. The V segment lost 3 bases and the J segment 8 bases; nucleotides outside the gene matches: 11. This CDR3 reads CASSELAGDRADEQFF. The CDR3 DNA, read in part, is TGTGCCAGCAGTGAGTTGGCCGGGGACAGGGCTGATGAG.

This clone occurred a few times. The read gets to within 3 residues of the CDR3 end, and the germline J gene fills in the rest. The chain joins TRBV19 to TRBJ1-5, with a tentative D call TRBD1 (6 bases). The germline V gene encodes CDR1 LNHDA and CDR2 SQIVND (reference sequence). Deletions cut 3 bases from V and 6 bases from J, with 18 bases between. CDR3 length: 16 amino acids. The CDR3 bases that were read are TGTGCCAGTAGTATCGCCCTTACAGGGTATCGTCAGCCC. This translates into CASSIALTGYRQP. The CDR3 as a whole reads CASSIALTGYRQPQHF. Combining the CDR3 with reference TRBV19 and TRBJ1-5 gives the whole variable domain DGGITQSPKYLFRKEGQNVTLSCEQNLNHDAMYWYRQDPGQGLRLIYYSQIVNDFQKGDIAEGYSVSREKKESFPLTVTSAQKNPTAFYLCASSIALTGYRQPQHFGDGTRLSIL.

This clone has a count of ten or more. The sequenced fragment ends 3 residues before the CDR3 boundary, so the rest is inferred from the germline J gene. V is TRBV19 and J is TRBJ2-7; 10 bases fit TRBD1. CDR1 and CDR2 from the germline V gene are LNHDA and SQIVND (reference sequence). The CDR3 length is 18 residues. V shed 4 bases, J shed 2 bases, and the junction held 14 bases outside the gene matches. The CDR3 protein is CASSTRTTGTGAPYEQYF. The part of the CDR3 DNA that was read is TGTGCCAGTAGTACCCGGACCACCGGGACAGGGGCCCCCTACGAG.

This clone was detected only a few times. The read terminates 3 residues ahead of where the CDR3 ends, so the germline J gene completes it. This sequence joins TRBV6-2 or TRBV6-3 and TRBJ2-3; 11 bases match TRBD1. Trimming at V came to 8 bases and at J to 3 bases, leaving 7 bases not matched to a gene. The CDR3 runs 15 residues. The V gene's germline CDR1 is MNHEY and CDR2 SVGEGT. CDR3 bases read: TGTGCCAGCGAAATCGGGACAGGGGGAACAGATACG. Residues: CASEIGTGGTDT. In full, the CDR3 is CASEIGTGGTDTQYF.

This clone came up many times. Read coverage stops 3 residues before the CDR3 terminus; the germline J gene supplies the remainder. This chain joins TRBV19 and TRBJ2-7; 8 bases are a match to TRBD1. The CDR3 runs to 15 residues. Germline-derived CDR1 and CDR2 are LNHDA and SQIVND (reference sequence). Unmatched junction bases numbered 11, after V lost 5 bases and J lost 5 bases. CDR3 residues: CASSSRQGRTHEQYF. The DNA read from the CDR3 is TGTGCCAGTAGTTCCCGACAGGGGAGAACCCACGAG.

This clone came up a few times. The read falls 3 residues short of the CDR3 end, and the missing part is taken from the germline J gene. V is TRBV7-2 and J is TRBJ2-5; D is perhaps TRBD2 (6 bases). Germline V lookup: CDR1 SGHTA, CDR2 FQGNSA. Trimming removed 1 base from V and 1 base from J, with 10 bases in between. CDR3 length: 15 residues. This chain's CDR3 is CASSLGLVFQETQYF. CDR3 DNA (partial): TGTGCCAGCAGCTTAGGACTAGTCTTCCAAGAGACC.